The sequence of this T cell receptor (beta chain) was determined in a study of shared clonotypes between healthy human individuals. This table comes from immunoSEQ multiplex PCR, and its TCRdb copy is limited to in-frame clones, with some not included. The sample includes a few million clones, about 90% of them seen just once. Sequencing was done on a sample of naive CD4+ T cells from PBMCs. Subset given: CD45RA+ positively selected. The receptor was isolated from a man aged 18 to 30 in good health. Some clones in this sample may be carry-over from other donors' samples.

The CDR3 bases are TGTGCCAGCAGTTACGGGTTTAACACCGGGGAGCTGTTTTTT. Translation gives CASSYGFNTGELFF. The chain carries TRBV6-5 and TRBJ2-2; D is undetermined. The germline V gene encodes CDR1 MNHEY and CDR2 SVGAGI. The CDR3 sequence is 14 residues long. The V and J ends lost 2 bases and 2 bases respectively, with 6 bases between them.